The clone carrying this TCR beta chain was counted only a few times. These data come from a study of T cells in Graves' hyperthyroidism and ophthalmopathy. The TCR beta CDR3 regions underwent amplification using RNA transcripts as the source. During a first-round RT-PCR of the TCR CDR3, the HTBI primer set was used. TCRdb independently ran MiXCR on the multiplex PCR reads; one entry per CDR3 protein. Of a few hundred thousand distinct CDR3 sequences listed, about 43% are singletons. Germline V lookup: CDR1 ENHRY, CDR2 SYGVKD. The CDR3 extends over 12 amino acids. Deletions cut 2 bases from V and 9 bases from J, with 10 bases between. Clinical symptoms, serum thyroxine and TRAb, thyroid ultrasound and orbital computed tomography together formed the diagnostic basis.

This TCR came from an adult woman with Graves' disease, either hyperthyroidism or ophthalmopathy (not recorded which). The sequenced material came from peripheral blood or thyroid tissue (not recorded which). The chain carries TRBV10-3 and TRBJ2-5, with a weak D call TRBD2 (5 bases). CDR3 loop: CAISEGGQPQYF. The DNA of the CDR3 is TGTGCCATCAGTGAGGGAGGTCAGCCCCAGTACTTC.